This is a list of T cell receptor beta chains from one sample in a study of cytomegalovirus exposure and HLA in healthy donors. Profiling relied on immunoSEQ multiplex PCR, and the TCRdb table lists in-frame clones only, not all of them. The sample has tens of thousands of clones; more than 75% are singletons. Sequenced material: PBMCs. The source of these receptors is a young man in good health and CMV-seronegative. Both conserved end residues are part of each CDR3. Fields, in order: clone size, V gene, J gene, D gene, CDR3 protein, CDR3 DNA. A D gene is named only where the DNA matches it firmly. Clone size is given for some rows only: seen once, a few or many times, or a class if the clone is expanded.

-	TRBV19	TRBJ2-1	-	CASRIAGNEQFF	TGTGCCAGTAGGATCGCAGGCAATGAGCAGTTCTTC
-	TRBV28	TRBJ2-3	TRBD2	CASSLGTSGMRIRTDTQYF	TGTGCCAGCAGTTTGGGAACTAGCGGGATGAGGATTCGGACAGATACGCAGTATTTT
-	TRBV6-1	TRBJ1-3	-	CASSPQSSGNTIYF	TGTGCCAGCAGTCCCCAGTCCTCTGGAAACACCATATATTTT
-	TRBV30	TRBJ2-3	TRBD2	CAWNRLAGTDTQYF	TGTGCCTGGAATCGACTAGCGGGCACAGATACGCAGTATTTT
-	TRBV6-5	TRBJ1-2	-	CASSYSAGEHVGYTF	TGTGCCAGCAGTTACTCTGCCGGGGAGCATGTTGGCTACACCTTC
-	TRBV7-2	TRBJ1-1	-	CASSRRRDGNEAFF	TGTGCCAGCAGCCGCCGGCGGGATGGTAATGAAGCTTTCTTT
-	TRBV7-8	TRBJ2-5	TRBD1	CASSSKAGTGDETQYF	TGTGCCAGCAGCTCCAAGGCCGGGACAGGGGACGAGACCCAGTACTTC
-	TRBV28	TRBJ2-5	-	CASSSNRGGIETQYF	TGTGCCAGCAGTTCAAACAGGGGGGGGATAGAGACCCAGTACTTC
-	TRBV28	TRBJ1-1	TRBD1	CASSAPGGKNTEAFF	TGTGCCAGCAGTGCACCAGGGGGCAAGAACACTGAAGCTTTCTTT
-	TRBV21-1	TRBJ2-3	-	CANLQLAGGDTQYF	TGTGCCAACCTCCAACTAGCGGGAGGAGATACGCAGTATTTT
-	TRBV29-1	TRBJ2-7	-	CSVASSPFYEQYF	TGCAGCGTCGCTAGCTCTCCCTTCTACGAGCAGTACTTC
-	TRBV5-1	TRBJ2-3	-	CASSGGAYGGADTQYF	TGCGCCAGCAGCGGGGGGGCTTACGGCGGGGCAGATACGCAGTATTTT
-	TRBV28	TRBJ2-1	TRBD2	CASSTSWGGSSYNEQFF	TGTGCCAGCAGCACCTCATGGGGCGGGAGCTCCTACAATGAGCAGTTCTTC
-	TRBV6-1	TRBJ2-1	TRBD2	CASSESGLDYNEQFF	TGTGCCAGCAGTGAAAGTGGACTAGACTACAATGAGCAGTTCTTC
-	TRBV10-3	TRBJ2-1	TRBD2	CAISEVTSPSYNEQFF	TGTGCCATCAGTGAGGTGACTAGCCCCTCCTACAATGAGCAGTTCTTC
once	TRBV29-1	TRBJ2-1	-	CSILTGSVLNEQFF	TGCAGCATACTAACAGGGTCCGTTCTCAATGAGCAGTTCTTC
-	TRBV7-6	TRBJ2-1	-	CASSFLATHNEQFF	TGTGCCAGCAGCTTTCTAGCTACCCACAATGAGCAGTTCTTC
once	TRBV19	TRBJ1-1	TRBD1	CASSGTGLNTEAFF	TGTGCCAGTAGTGGGACAGGGTTGAACACTGAAGCTTTCTTT
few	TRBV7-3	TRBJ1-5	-	CASSTKQGSWNQPQHF	TGTGCCAGCAGCACTAAACAGGGATCATGGAATCAGCCCCAGCATTTT
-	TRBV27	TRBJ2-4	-	CASSIDPAGSKNIQYF	TGTGCCAGCAGTATAGACCCCGCCGGGTCCAAAAACATTCAGTACTTC
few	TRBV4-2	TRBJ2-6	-	CASSQERGSGANVLTF	TGTGCCAGCAGCCAAGAGCGAGGTTCTGGGGCCAACGTCCTGACTTTC
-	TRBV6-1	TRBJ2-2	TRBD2	CASSETAGGSTGELFF	TGTGCCAGCAGTGAAACGGCGGGAGGAAGTACCGGGGAGCTGTTTTTT
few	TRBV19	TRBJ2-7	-	CASSIDSWRNYEQYF	TGTGCCAGTAGTATTGACAGTTGGAGAAATTACGAGCAGTACTTC
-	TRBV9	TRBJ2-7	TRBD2	CASSVSGRGYEQYF	TGTGCCAGCAGCGTGAGCGGGAGGGGCTACGAGCAGTACTTC
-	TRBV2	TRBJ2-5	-	CASSAQRPETQYF	TGTGCCAGCAGTGCCCAGCGTCCAGAGACCCAGTACTTC
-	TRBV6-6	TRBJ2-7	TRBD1	CASSYPGTGLYEQYF	TGTGCCAGCAGTTACCCGGGGACAGGTCTGTACGAGCAGTACTTC
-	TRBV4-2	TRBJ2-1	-	CASSQSSQRLPGNEQFF	TGTGCCAGCAGCCAATCCTCACAGCGGCTACCTGGGAATGAGCAGTTCTTC
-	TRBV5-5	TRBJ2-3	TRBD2	CASSLRGVRTDTQYF	TGTGCCAGCAGCTTGCGGGGGGTCCGCACAGATACGCAGTATTTT